One T cell receptor beta chain is described in this entry. The data stem from a study of blood T cell repertoires in COVID-19. For the study at large: Sample material is recorded as cDNA or gDNA derived from T cells, B-cell-depleted T cells, or PBMCs.

Clones were read by immunoSEQ multiplex PCR, and TCRdb kept only the in-frame ones, dropping some. This table has about 250,000 clones, nearly 90% appearing once. The CDR3 covers 14 residues. V was clipped by 5 bases and J by 9 bases; unmatched bases: 13. CDR1 is LGHNT, CDR2 FRNRAP, per germline. The rearrangement joins TRBV12-5 to TRBJ2-7, with 7 bases that match TRBD1. The sequenced sample consisted of peripheral blood. The sequence was obtained from a woman in her twenties or thirties with acute or convalescent COVID-19. The DNA of the CDR3 is TGTGCTAGTGGTATGACAGGGCGAGACGAAGTGCAGTACTTC. This sequence encodes CASGMTGRDEVQYF.